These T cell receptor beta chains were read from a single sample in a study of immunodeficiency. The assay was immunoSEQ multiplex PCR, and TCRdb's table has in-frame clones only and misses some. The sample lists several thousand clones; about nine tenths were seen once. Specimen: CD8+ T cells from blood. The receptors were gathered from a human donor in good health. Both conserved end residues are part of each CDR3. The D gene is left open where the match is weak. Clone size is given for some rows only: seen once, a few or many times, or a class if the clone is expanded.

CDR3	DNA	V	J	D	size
CASSHLIGRRTNTGELFF	TGTGCCAGCAGCCACTTAATCGGGCGTCGAACGAACACCGGGGAGCTGTTTTTT	TRBV3-1/TRBV3-2	TRBJ2-2	-	-
CASGTQAFF	TGTGCCTCCGGGACCCAAGCTTTCTTT	TRBV2	TRBJ1-1	-	-
CASSMRGVEQFF	TGTGCCAGCAGTATGAGGGGTGTTGAGCAGTTCTTC	TRBV5-4	TRBJ2-1	-	-
CASSYGEGTDTQYF	TGTGCCAGCAGTTACGGGGAAGGCACAGATACGCAGTATTTT	TRBV5-6	TRBJ2-3	-	once
CASSSGTGSYNEQFF	TGTGCCAGCTCTTCCGGGACAGGCTCCTACAATGAGCAGTTCTTC	TRBV6-6	TRBJ2-1	TRBD1	-
CASSQAGGGQIQETQYF	TGTGCCAGCAGCCAAGCTGGGGGGGGACAGATTCAAGAGACCCAGTACTTC	TRBV3-1/TRBV3-2	TRBJ2-5	-	-
CASSAAGLAGGSGANVLTF	TGTGCCAGCAGCGCCGCCGGCCTAGCGGGAGGGAGTGGGGCCAACGTCCTGACTTTC	TRBV9	TRBJ2-6	TRBD2	-
CASSQLLGNQPQHF	TGCGCCAGCAGCCAGTTATTAGGCAATCAGCCCCAGCATTTT	TRBV4-1	TRBJ1-5	-	few
CASSSGGENTEAFF	TGTGCCAGCAGCTCGGGAGGGGAGAACACTGAAGCTTTCTTT	TRBV7-6	TRBJ1-1	-	-
CAWSVRQGLQPQHF	TGTGCCTGGAGTGTCCGACAGGGCCTTCAGCCCCAGCATTTT	TRBV30	TRBJ1-5	TRBD1	-
CASSQDRGGLTGELFF	TGTGCCAGCAGCCAAGATAGGGGAGGCTTGACCGGGGAGCTGTTTTTT	TRBV3-1/TRBV3-2	TRBJ2-2	-	-
CASSQDYESSYNEQFF	TGTGCCAGCAGCCAAGATTATGAGAGCTCCTACAATGAGCAGTTCTTC	TRBV3-1/TRBV3-2	TRBJ2-1	-	-
CASSILAGSNQPQHF	TGTGCCAGTAGTATTTTGGCTGGGAGCAATCAGCCCCAGCATTTT	TRBV19	TRBJ1-5	-	-
CASSLYSGGTQYF	TGTGCCAGCAGCTTGTATAGCGGGGGGACCCAGTACTTC	TRBV5-8	TRBJ2-5	TRBD2	-
CASSLGPDSTYEQYF	TGTGCCAGCAGCTTGGGACCTGACAGCACCTACGAGCAGTACTTC	TRBV7-6	TRBJ2-7	-	-
CASSDEDTQYF	TGCGCCAGCAGTGACGAGGATACGCAGTATTTT	TRBV10-1	TRBJ2-3	-	few
CASSQDQTPRPQHF	TGCGCCAGCAGCCAAGATCAGACCCCGCGGCCCCAGCATTTT	TRBV4-1	TRBJ1-5	-	-
CASSEDRGPYEQYF	TGTGCCAGCAGTGAGGACAGGGGGCCCTACGAGCAGTACTTC	TRBV6-1	TRBJ2-7	TRBD1	-
CASSIDGGSTAYEQYF	TGTGCCAGTAGTATAGACGGGGGTTCAACAGCCTACGAGCAGTACTTC	TRBV19	TRBJ2-7	-	-
CASSLAGTGSNTGELFF	TGTGCCAGCAGTTTAGCCGGGACAGGGTCAAACACCGGGGAGCTGTTTTTT	TRBV28	TRBJ2-2	TRBD1	-
CASSLGQHSNQPQHF	TGTGCCAGCAGCTTAGGGCAGCATAGCAATCAGCCCCAGCATTTT	TRBV7-2	TRBJ1-5	-	-
CAWSVPLQGAYGYTF	TGTGCCTGGAGTGTTCCACTCCAGGGGGCGTATGGCTACACCTTC	TRBV30	TRBJ1-2	TRBD1	-
CASRQDRGNNSPLHF	TGTGCCAGCAGGCAAGACAGGGGTAATAATTCACCCCTCCACTTT	TRBV27	TRBJ1-6	TRBD1	few
CASSQDVQREFDEQFF	TGTGCCAGCAGCCAAGATGTCCAGCGGGAGTTCGATGAGCAGTTCTTC	TRBV3-1/TRBV3-2	TRBJ2-1	TRBD2	-
CASRPHRGPNEQFF	TGTGCCAGCAGGCCGCACAGGGGGCCCAATGAGCAGTTCTTC	TRBV28	TRBJ2-1	TRBD1	-
CASSELAGGPDTQYF	TGTGCCAGCAGTGAACTAGCGGGGGGGCCAGATACGCAGTATTTT	TRBV6-1	TRBJ2-3	TRBD2	few
CASSTGGARTDTQYF	TGTGCCAGTAGCACTGGGGGGGCCAGGACAGATACGCAGTATTTT	TRBV19	TRBJ2-3	-	-